This is a list of T cell receptor beta chains from one sample in a study of molecular identifiers for immune sequencing clone quantification. TCRdb re-analysed the PCR reads in MiXCR, keeping a single row per CDR3 protein. This sample has over 600,000 distinct CDR3 sequences, with less than 20% found just once. Sequenced input: naive CD8+ T cells from blood, with Jurkat cell RNA spiked in. These receptor sequences come from a human donor in good health. Some libraries in this study had Jurkat cell RNA spiked in. The CDR3 runs from the conserved cysteine through the conserved F or W. Fields, in order: V gene, D gene, clone size, J gene, CDR3 DNA, CDR3 protein. D genes are given only for firm matches. Not every row has a clone size; where given, it reads once, few, many or a size class.

V: TRBV29-1
D: NA
size: many
J: TRBJ2-2
DNA: TGCAGCTCACTTGGACCTGGCCCCGGGGAGCTGTTTTTT
CDR3: CSSLGPGPGELFF

V: TRBV27
D: NA
size: few
J: TRBJ2-7
DNA: TGTGCCAGCAGTACCACCTCTAGCCCTAATCCCTACGAGCAGTACTTC
CDR3: CASSTTSSPNPYEQYF

V: TRBV30
D: NA
size: many
J: TRBJ1-5
DNA: TGTGCCTGGAGTGTGGGAGGCAATCAGCCCCAGCATTTT
CDR3: CAWSVGGNQPQHF

V: TRBV11-2
D: TRBD2
size: NA
J: TRBJ2-1
DNA: TGTGCCAGCAGCTTAGCGGGGGGGGGCGGAGGCGATGAGCAGTTCTTC
CDR3: CASSLAGGGGGDEQFF

V: TRBV20-1
D: NA
size: many
J: TRBJ2-4
DNA: TGCAGTGCTCTGATTCCGAACATTCAGTACTTC
CDR3: CSALIPNIQYF

V: TRBV7-2
D: NA
size: many
J: TRBJ2-1
DNA: TGTGCCAGCAGCTCCCTCTACAGGGCAGATGAGCAGTTCTTC
CDR3: CASSSLYRADEQFF

V: TRBV29-1
D: TRBD1
size: many
J: TRBJ2-7
DNA: TGCAGCGTGACAGGGATCCTCTACGAGCAGTACTTC
CDR3: CSVTGILYEQYF

V: TRBV12-3/TRBV12-4
D: TRBD1
size: NA
J: TRBJ1-1
DNA: TGTGCCAGCAGTAGAGAGCCGGGACAGGGGAGGGACACTGAAGCTTTCTTT
CDR3: CASSREPGQGRDTEAFF

V: TRBV5-1
D: NA
size: many
J: TRBJ2-7
DNA: TGCGCCAGCAGCTTGGCCGCCCCGCAGCTGGCTAGCGCGTATGAGCAGTACTTC
CDR3: CASSLAAPQLASAYEQYF

V: TRBV28
D: TRBD1
size: many
J: TRBJ2-4
DNA: TGTGCCAGCAGTTTATACCGGGACAGTAACAAAAACATTCAGTACTTC
CDR3: CASSLYRDSNKNIQYF

V: TRBV6-5
D: NA
size: NA
J: TRBJ1-2
DNA: TGTGCCAGCAGTTCCCCAGGTCGGGCCACTAACTATGGCTACACCTTC
CDR3: CASSSPGRATNYGYTF

V: TRBV12-3/TRBV12-4
D: NA
size: few
J: TRBJ1-1
DNA: TGTGCCAGCAGTTTAGGTTACACTGAAGTTTTCTTT
CDR3: CASSLGYTEVFF

V: TRBV6-5
D: NA
size: many
J: TRBJ2-3
DNA: TGTGCCAGCAGGTCGGGACGGGAGAGTGTCTCTAGCACAGATACGCAGTATTTT
CDR3: CASRSGRESVSSTDTQYF

V: TRBV11-2
D: NA
size: few
J: TRBJ2-7
DNA: TGTGCCAGCAGCTTAGGAACAGCGGACGAGCAGTACTTC
CDR3: CASSLGTADEQYF

V: TRBV10-3
D: NA
size: many
J: TRBJ1-6
DNA: TGTGCCATCAAAAGGGATGACAGCAACAGTTATTCACCCCTCCACTTT
CDR3: CAIKRDDSNSYSPLHF

V: TRBV6-1
D: NA
size: few
J: TRBJ1-4
DNA: TGTGCCAGCAGTGAAGCGCTTCGTAGGGCAACTAATGAAAAACTGTTTTTT
CDR3: CASSEALRRATNEKLFF

V: TRBV15
D: NA
size: NA
J: TRBJ1-1
DNA: TGTGCCACCAGCCCCATCGGGAACACTGAAGCTTTCTTT
CDR3: CATSPIGNTEAFF

V: TRBV20-1
D: NA
size: many
J: TRBJ1-2
DNA: TGCAGTGCTAGACAGGTCTATGGCTACACCTTC
CDR3: CSARQVYGYTF

V: TRBV28
D: NA
size: NA
J: TRBJ1-2
DNA: TGTGCCAGCAGTTTATCCCCCGTTGGATTTACCTTC
CDR3: CASSLSPVGFTF

V: TRBV7-7
D: TRBD2
size: many
J: TRBJ2-5
DNA: TGTGCCAGCAGCTCGGGACTAGCGGGGGGGCCGAGCGAGACCCAGTACTTC
CDR3: CASSSGLAGGPSETQYF